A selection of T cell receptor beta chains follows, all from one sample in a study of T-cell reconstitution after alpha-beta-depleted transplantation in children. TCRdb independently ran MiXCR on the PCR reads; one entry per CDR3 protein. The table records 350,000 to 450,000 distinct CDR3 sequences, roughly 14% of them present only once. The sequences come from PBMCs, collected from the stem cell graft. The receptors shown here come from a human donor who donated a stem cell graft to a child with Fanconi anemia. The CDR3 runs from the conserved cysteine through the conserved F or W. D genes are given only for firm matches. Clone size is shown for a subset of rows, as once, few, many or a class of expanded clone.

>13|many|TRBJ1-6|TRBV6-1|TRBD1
CASSRQGESPLHF
TGTGCCAGCAGTCGACAGGGAGAATCACCCCTCCACTTT
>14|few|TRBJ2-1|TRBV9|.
CASSGGQPGNEQFF
TGTGCCAGCAGCGGGGGTCAACCGGGCAATGAGCAGTTCTTC
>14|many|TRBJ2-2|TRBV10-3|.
CAISERENSGELFF
TGTGCCATCAGTGAGAGGGAGAACTCCGGGGAGCTGTTTTTT
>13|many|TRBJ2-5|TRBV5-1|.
CASSSGVQETQYF
TGCGCCAGCAGCTCAGGAGTTCAAGAGACCCAGTACTTC
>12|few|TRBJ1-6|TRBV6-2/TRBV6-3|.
CASSYRESPLHF
TGTGCCAGCAGTTACCGAGAGTCACCCCTCCACTTT
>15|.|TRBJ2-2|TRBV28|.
CASSLQVTNTGELFF
TGTGCCAGCAGTTTACAGGTTACGAACACCGGGGAGCTGTTTTTT
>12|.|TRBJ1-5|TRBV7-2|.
CASSSQGKPQHF
TGTGCCAGCAGTTCACAGGGCAAGCCCCAGCATTTT
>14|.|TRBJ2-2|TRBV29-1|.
CSVGMVSNTGELFF
TGCAGCGTTGGGATGGTATCGAACACCGGGGAGCTGTTTTTT
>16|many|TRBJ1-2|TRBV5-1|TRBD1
CASSFPGQGGRDGYTF
TGCGCCAGCAGCTTCCCTGGACAGGGTGGAAGGGATGGCTACACCTTC
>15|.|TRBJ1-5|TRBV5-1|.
CASSYSGGSNQPQHF
TGCGCCAGCAGCTATTCCGGGGGTAGCAATCAGCCCCAGCATTTT
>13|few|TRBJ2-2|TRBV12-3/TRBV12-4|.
CASSLGTSGELFF
TGTGCCAGCAGTTTGGGGACGTCCGGGGAGCTGTTTTTT
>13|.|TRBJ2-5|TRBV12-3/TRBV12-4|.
CASSPPQGETQYF
TGTGCCAGCAGTCCGCCCCAGGGGGAGACCCAGTACTTC
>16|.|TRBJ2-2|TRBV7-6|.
CASSFGDLGNTGELFF
TGTGCCAGCAGCTTTGGGGACCTAGGAAACACCGGGGAGCTGTTTTTT
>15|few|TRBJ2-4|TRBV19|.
CASSMGTQTENIQYF
TGTGCCAGTAGTATGGGGACCCAAACGGAAAACATTCAGTACTTC
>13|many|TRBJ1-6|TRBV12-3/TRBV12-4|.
CASMILNNSPLHF
TGTGCCAGCATGATCCTCAATAATTCACCCCTCCACTTT
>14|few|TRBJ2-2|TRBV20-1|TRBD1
CSAHRGRYGGELFF
TGCAGTGCCCACAGGGGGCGATACGGCGGGGAGCTGTTTTTT
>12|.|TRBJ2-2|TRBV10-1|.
CASSMRQGELFF
TGCGCCAGCAGCATGCGACAAGGGGAGCTGTTTTTT
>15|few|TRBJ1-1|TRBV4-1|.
CASSQEGAQNGGAFF
TGCGCCAGCAGCCAAGAGGGGGCCCAAAACGGGGGAGCTTTCTTT
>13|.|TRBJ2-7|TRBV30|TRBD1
CAWSWDRSYEQYF
TGTGCCTGGAGTTGGGACAGATCCTACGAGCAGTACTTC
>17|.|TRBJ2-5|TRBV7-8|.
CASSSVLGSLYQETQYF
TGTGCCAGCAGCTCCGTCTTGGGTAGTTTGTACCAAGAGACCCAGTACTTC